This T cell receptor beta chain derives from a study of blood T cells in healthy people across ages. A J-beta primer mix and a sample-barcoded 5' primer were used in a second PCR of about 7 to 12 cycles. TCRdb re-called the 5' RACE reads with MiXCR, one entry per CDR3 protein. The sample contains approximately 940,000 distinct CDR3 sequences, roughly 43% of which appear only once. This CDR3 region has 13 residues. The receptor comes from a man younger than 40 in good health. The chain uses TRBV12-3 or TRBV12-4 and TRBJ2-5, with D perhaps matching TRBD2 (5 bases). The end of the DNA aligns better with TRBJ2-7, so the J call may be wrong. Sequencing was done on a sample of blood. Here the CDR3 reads CASSLKTTYEQYF. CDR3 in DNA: TGTGCCAGCAGTTTGAAGACTACCTACGAGCAGTACTTC.